These 29 T cell receptor beta chains came from one sample sequenced in a study of T cells in localized non-small cell lung cancer. Sequencing was performed with immunoSEQ multiplex PCR; in TCRdb, only in-frame clones are kept and a portion is missing. The sample records about 33,000 clones, around 90% being singletons. The sequences come from peripheral blood, collected before any cancer treatment. The receptors shown here come from a man aged 35-75 years with stage I lung adenocarcinoma.

V usage is TRBV11-2 and J usage is TRBJ2-5, with 8 bases aligning to TRBD1. Trimming took 5 bases from V and 7 from J; bases not matched to a gene: 9. Germline loops: CDR1 SGHAT, CDR2 FQNNGV. CDR3 length: 14 amino acids. Here the CDR3 DNA reads TGTGCCAGCAGCCTCAAGACAGGGGAGGCGACCCAGTACTTC. Residues: CASSLKTGEATQYF.

J is TRBJ2-7 and V is TRBV7-6, with D perhaps being TRBD1 or TRBD2 (5 bases each). The CDR3 spans 15 residues. The germline CDR1 and CDR2 sequences are SGHVS and FNYEAQ. V was cut by 0 bases and J by 0 bases, with 9 bases left in between. This chain's CDR3 is CASSLAGVSSYEQYF. The CDR3 bases are TGTGCCAGCAGCTTAGCGGGGGTTAGCTCCTACGAGCAGTACTTC. Variable domain in full (rest from reference TRBV7-6 and TRBJ2-7): GAGVSQSPRYKVTKRGQDVALRCDPISGHVSLYWYRQALGQGPEFLTYFNYEAQQDKSGLPNDRFSAERPEGSISTLTIQRTEQRDSAMYRCASSLAGVSSYEQYFGPGTRLTVT.

The V gene is TRBV10-2, the J gene TRBJ2-2; 14 bases line up with TRBD2. The CDR3 extends over 18 amino acids. The V gene end was trimmed by 5 bases and the J gene end by 3 bases; junction bases not matched to a gene: 8. Germline V CDR1 and CDR2: WSHSY, SAAADI. The CDR3 protein is CASSSMTSGGADTGELFF. The CDR3 DNA is TGCGCCAGCAGTTCAATGACTAGCGGGGGGGCCGACACCGGGGAGCTGTTTTTT.

The CDR3 sequence: CASRFTGDTEAFF. The CDR3 DNA reads TGTGCCAGCAGGTTTACAGGGGACACTGAAGCTTTCTTT. The gene calls are TRBV11-2 and TRBJ1-1; 7 positions agree with TRBD1. The CDR3 has 13 amino acids. Germline V lookup: CDR1 SGHAT, CDR2 FQNNGV. V lost 6 bases to trimming and J lost 3 bases; unmatched junction nucleotides: 4.

The count of this clone is one. The chain combines TRBV12-5 with TRBJ1-5; D remains unclear. Trimming removed 4 bases from V and 0 bases from J, with 7 bases in between. The CDR3 has 14 residues. The germline V gene encodes CDR1 LGHNT and CDR2 FRNRAP. CDR3: CASGSTGSNQPQHF. The CDR3 bases are TGTGCTAGTGGTTCTACCGGTAGCAATCAGCCCCAGCATTTT.

V usage is TRBV9 and J usage is TRBJ2-1; D perhaps matches TRBD2 (5 bases). CDR3 length: 15 amino acids. CDR1 is SGDLS, CDR2 YYNGEE, per germline. The ends were cut back, 4 bases at V and 2 bases at J, with 13 bases in the middle. CDR3 DNA: TGTGCCAGCAGCTTAACGGGGTCCGCCTACAATGAGCAGTTCTTC. This encodes CASSLTGSAYNEQFF. Complete variable domain (other parts from reference TRBV9 and TRBJ2-1): DSGVTQTPKHLITATGQRVTLRCSPRSGDLSVYWYQQSLDQGLQFLIQYYNGEERAKGNILERFSAQQFPDLHSELNLSSLELGDSALYFCASSLTGSAYNEQFFGPGTRLTVL.

This chain links TRBV5-1 with TRBJ1-1; weak D call: TRBD1 (5 bases). V dropped 4 bases and J dropped 5 bases, with 12 bases sitting between them. The germline gives CDR1 SGHRS, CDR2 YFSETQ. The CDR3 extends over 13 amino acids. CDR3 nucleotides: TGCGCCAGCAGCCCCCAGGGTCGTACTGAAGCTTTCTTT. Its protein is CASSPQGRTEAFF.

Points on this clone: Additional DNA sequences in this sample encode the identical CDR3. The chain couples TRBV5-1 to TRBJ1-2; D may be TRBD1 (5 bases). Germline CDR1 reads SGHRS; CDR2 reads YFSETQ. V was trimmed by 3 bases and J by 3 bases, leaving 9 bases between them. The CDR3 has 13 amino acids. CDR3 sequence: CASSSTGDYGYTF. As DNA, the CDR3 is TGCGCCAGCAGCTCAACAGGAGACTATGGCTACACCTTC.

The CDR3, as DNA: TGTGCCACCAGATGGGACATCGGCTACGAGCAGTACTTC. It codes for CATRWDIGYEQYF. The chain recombines TRBV15 with TRBJ2-7; the D gene is possibly TRBD1 (6 bases). With 6 bases removed from V and 3 bases from J, the gap between germline ends came to 12 bases. The CDR3 runs to 13 residues. Germline CDR1 is LNHNV and CDR2 is YYDKDF (reference sequence).

V is TRBV6-5 and J is TRBJ2-2; D is perhaps TRBD1 (5 bases). V lost 3 bases and J lost 9, with 14 bases in between. Germline-derived CDR1 and CDR2 are MNHEY and SVGAGI. The CDR3 has 14 amino acids. CDR3 sequence reads: CASSYGDRNRELFF. The CDR3 nucleotides are TGTGCCAGCAGTTATGGAGACAGAAACCGGGAGCTGTTTTTT.

V is TRBV4-2 and J is TRBJ1-5, with D possibly TRBD1 on 5 matching bases. The length of the CDR3 is 15 residues. Germline CDR1 LGHNA, CDR2 YNFKEQ. The ends were cut back, 0 bases at V and 7 bases at J, with 13 bases in the middle. Written as DNA, the CDR3 is TGTGCCAGCAGCCAAGATGGGGGAGGGAAACAGCCCCAGCATTTT. As protein: CASSQDGGGKQPQHF.

The chain uses TRBV7-2 and TRBJ2-7; possibly TRBD2 for D (5 bases). CDR1 and CDR2 from the germline V gene are SGHTA and FQGNSA. This CDR3 has 14 amino acids. V was cut by 6 bases and J by 3 bases, with 15 bases left in between. The DNA for the CDR3 is TGTGCCAGCAGTTCTAGCTTGGCCAACTACGAGCAGTACTTC. Translation: CASSSSLANYEQYF.

The J gene is TRBJ2-5, the V gene TRBV13; D possibly uses TRBD1 or TRBD2 (5 bases each). This CDR3 has 14 residues. The ends were cut back, 5 bases at V and 6 bases at J, with 16 bases in the middle. Germline values: CDR1 PRHDT, CDR2 FYEKMQ (reference sequence). In DNA, the CDR3 is TGTGCCAGCAGCGACATGCAGGGAGAGAAGACCCAGTACTTC. It encodes CASSDMQGEKTQYF.

V usage is TRBV10-2 and J usage is TRBJ2-3, with 8 bases fitting TRBD1. CDR3 length: 14 amino acids. Unmatched junction bases numbered 5, after V lost 6 bases and J lost 3 bases. Germline values: CDR1 WSHSY, CDR2 SAAADI. The CDR3: CASRGQGWTDTQYF. CDR3 bases: TGCGCCAGCAGAGGACAGGGTTGGACAGATACGCAGTATTTT.

The chain is built from TRBV10-3 and TRBJ2-6; D may correspond to TRBD1 or TRBD2 (5 bases each). The ends were cut back, 11 bases at V and 1 base at J, with 9 bases in the middle. Germline lookup yields CDR1 ENHRY and CDR2 SYGVKD. The CDR3 totals 13 residues. The CDR3 DNA follows: TGTGCCGTAGAGGGGTCTGGGGCCAACGTCCTGACTTTC. Protein sequence: CAVEGSGANVLTF.

This clone was found a few times. The chain joins TRBV9 to TRBJ2-7, with D perhaps TRBD1 or TRBD2 (5 bases each). CDR3 length: 14 residues. V was cut by 4 bases and J by 3 bases, with 14 bases left in between. Germline V gene data show CDR1 as SGDLS and CDR2 as YYNGEE. The CDR3 bases are TGTGCCAGCAGCCTCGGGACCGGCGGCTACGAGCAGTACTTC. This gives the protein CASSLGTGGYEQYF.

CDR3 sequence: CASSGESYNSPLHF. The CDR3 coding sequence is TGCGCCAGCAGCGGGGAGTCCTATAATTCACCCCTCCACTTT. The chain uses TRBV5-1 and TRBJ1-6; no reliable D call. Germline lookup yields CDR1 SGHRS and CDR2 YFSETQ. This CDR3 spans 14 amino acids. V was trimmed by 4 bases and J by 1 base, leaving 6 bases between them.

This clone was observed once. The V call is TRBV7-2, the J call TRBJ2-5, with 9 bases matching TRBD2. The trim removed 0 bases at V and 10 bases at J, leaving 9 bases unmatched. CDR1 is SGHTA and CDR2 is FQGNSA in the germline V gene. The CDR3 covers 15 residues. The DNA of the CDR3 is TGTGCCAGCAGCTTAGCGAGAGCGGGGGGAAGGGGCCAGTACTTC. Its translation is CASSLARAGGRGQYF.

The V gene is TRBV18, the J gene TRBJ2-1; either TRBD1 or TRBD2 may supply D (5 bases each). Germline V CDR1 and CDR2: KGHSH, LQKENI. Trimming pared 6 bases from V and 4 bases from J, leaving 19 bases between. The CDR3 sequence is 16 residues long. The chain's CDR3 is CASSGTEPSRYNEQFF. The CDR3 DNA reads TGTGCCAGCTCGGGGACGGAACCTTCGAGGTACAATGAGCAGTTCTTC.

The J gene is TRBJ1-5, the V gene TRBV2, with D unresolved. V was cut by 5 bases and J by 0 bases, with 5 bases left in between. CDR3 length equals 13 residues. Per germline, CDR1 SNHLY and CDR2 FYNNEI. The CDR3 nucleotides are TGTGCCAGCAGTTGGGATAGCAATCAGCCCCAGCATTTT. This gives the protein CASSWDSNQPQHF.

The chain couples TRBV11-2 to TRBJ1-1; D call uncertain. The CDR3 is 14 residues long. V was cut by 1 base and J by 5 bases, with 11 bases left in between. In germline, CDR1 is SGHAT, CDR2 FQNNGV. The CDR3 bases are TGTGCCAGCAGCTTAGTTATAAAGGGAACTGAAGCTTTCTTT. Protein sequence: CASSLVIKGTEAFF.

J is TRBJ1-1 and V is TRBV19; D call uncertain. The germline V gene has CDR1 LNHDA and CDR2 SQIVND (reference sequence). The CDR3 has 17 residues. Trimming shortened V by 0 bases and J by 1 base, and 15 bases separated the two germline ends. The CDR3 DNA reads TGTGCCAGTAGTATAGATGTAGCGAGAATTTGGAACACTGAAGCTTTCTTT. Translating gives CASSIDVARIWNTEAFF.

This clone was seen a single time. The chain has TRBV19 and TRBJ1-4; a weak D match, TRBD1 (5 bases). This CDR3 has 16 amino acids. The V and J ends lost 4 bases and 0 bases respectively, with 12 bases between them. Germline-derived CDR1 and CDR2 are LNHDA and SQIVND (reference sequence). Here the CDR3 reads CASSRGNIATNEKLFF. CDR3 nucleotide sequence: TGTGCCAGTAGTAGGGGGAATATTGCAACTAATGAAAAACTGTTTTTT.

The rearrangement links TRBV6-6 to TRBJ1-6; D remains unclear. CDR3 size: 13 residues. The V and J ends lost 7 bases and 7 bases respectively, with 11 bases between them. Germline-derived CDR1 and CDR2 are MNHNY and SVGAGI (reference sequence). Written as DNA, the CDR3 is TGTGCCAGCACGGGTCGCTTCAATTCACCCCTCCACTTT. This sequence encodes CASTGRFNSPLHF.

With regard to this clone: The sample carries other DNA sequences with the same CDR3. The chain carries TRBV2 and TRBJ2-1; D perhaps matches TRBD2 (5 bases). The length of the CDR3 is 12 residues. Germline V lookup: CDR1 SNHLY, CDR2 FYNNEI. The ends were cut back, 6 bases at V and 4 bases at J, with 7 bases in the middle. In DNA, the CDR3 is TGTGCCAGCAGGCCGGGGTACAATGAGCAGTTCTTC. Amino acid sequence: CASRPGYNEQFF. Full variable domain (remainder filled in from reference TRBV2 and TRBJ2-1): EPEVTQTPSHQVTQMGQEVILRCVPISNHLYFYWYRQILGQKVEFLVSFYNNEISEKSEIFDDQFSVERPDGSNFTLKIRSTKLEDSAMYFCASRPGYNEQFFGPGTRLTVL.

This clone has a single count. The CDR3 sequence is CASRWGGQDEAFF. The DNA for the CDR3 is TGTGCCAGTAGATGGGGGGGACAGGATGAAGCTTTCTTT. V is TRBV19 and J is TRBJ1-1; 8 bases map to TRBD1. The V gene end was trimmed by 6 bases and the J gene end by 7 bases; junction bases not matched to a gene: 7. The CDR3 consists of 13 residues. CDR1 is LNHDA, CDR2 SQIVND, per germline (reference sequence).

The chain uses TRBV10-1 and TRBJ2-2, with a possible D match to TRBD1 (6 bases). The V gene's germline CDR1 is WNHNN and CDR2 SYGVQD (reference sequence). V was cut by 9 bases and J by 8 bases, with 13 bases left in between. The CDR3 is 12 residues long. The CDR3 DNA follows: TGCGCCAGTTCGACAGGTCAAGGGGAGCTGTTTTTT. It is translated as CASSTGQGELFF.

The chain links TRBV2 to TRBJ2-5; D assignment may be TRBD1 or TRBD2 (6 bases each). Trimming took 3 bases from V and 4 from J, leaving 12 bases between them. CDR1 SNHLY and CDR2 FYNNEI come from the germline V gene. The CDR3 extends over 14 amino acids. CDR3 loop: CASSEGGGLETQYF. In DNA, the CDR3 is TGTGCCAGCAGTGAGGGGGGCGGCTTAGAGACCCAGTACTTC.

This clone appeared a single time. V usage is TRBV15 and J usage is TRBJ1-2; 7 positions agree with TRBD1. J gave up 1 base and V 1 base, and 3 bases lay outside the gene matches. Germline V CDR1 and CDR2: LNHNV, YYDKDF (reference sequence). This CDR3 spans 15 amino acids. CDR3 sequence: CATSRGTGVNYGYTF. The CDR3 DNA follows: TGTGCCACCAGCAGAGGGACAGGTGTTAACTATGGCTACACCTTC.